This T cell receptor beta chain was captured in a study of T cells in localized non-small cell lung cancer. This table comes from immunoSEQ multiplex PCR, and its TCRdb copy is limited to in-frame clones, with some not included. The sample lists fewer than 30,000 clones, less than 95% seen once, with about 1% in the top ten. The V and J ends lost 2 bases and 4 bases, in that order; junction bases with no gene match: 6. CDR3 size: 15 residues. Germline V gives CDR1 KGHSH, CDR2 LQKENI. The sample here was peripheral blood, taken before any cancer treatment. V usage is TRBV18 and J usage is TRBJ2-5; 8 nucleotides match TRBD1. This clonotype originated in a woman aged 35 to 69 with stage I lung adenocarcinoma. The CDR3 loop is CASSPNRGETETQYF. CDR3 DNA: TGTGCCAGCTCACCAAACAGGGGGGAGACAGAGACCCAGTACTTC.